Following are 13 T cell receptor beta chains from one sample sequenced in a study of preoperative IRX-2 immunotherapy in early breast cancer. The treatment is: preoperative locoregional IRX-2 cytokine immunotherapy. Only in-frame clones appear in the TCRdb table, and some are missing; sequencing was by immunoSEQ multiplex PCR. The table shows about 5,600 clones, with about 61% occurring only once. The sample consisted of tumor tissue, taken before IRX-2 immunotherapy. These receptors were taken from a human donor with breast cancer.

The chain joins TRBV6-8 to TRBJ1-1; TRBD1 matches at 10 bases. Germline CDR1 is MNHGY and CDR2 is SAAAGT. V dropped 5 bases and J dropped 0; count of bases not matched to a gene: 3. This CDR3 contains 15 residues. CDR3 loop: CASSQGQGLNTEAFF. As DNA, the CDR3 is TGTGCCAGCAGTCAGGGACAGGGGTTGAACACTGAAGCTTTCTTT.

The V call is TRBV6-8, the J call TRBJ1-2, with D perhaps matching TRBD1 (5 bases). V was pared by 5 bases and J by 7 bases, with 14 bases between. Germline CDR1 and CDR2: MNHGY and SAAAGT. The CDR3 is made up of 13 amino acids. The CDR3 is CASSDVQGSGYTF. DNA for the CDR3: TGTGCCAGCAGTGATGTGCAGGGTAGTGGCTACACCTTC.

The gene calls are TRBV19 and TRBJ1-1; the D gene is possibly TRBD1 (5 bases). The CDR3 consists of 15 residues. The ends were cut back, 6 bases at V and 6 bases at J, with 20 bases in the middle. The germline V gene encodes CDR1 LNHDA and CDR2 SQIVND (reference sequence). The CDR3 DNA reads TGTGCCAGTAGACCCCAGGGAATGGCCCAGGCTGAAGCTTTCTTT. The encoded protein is CASRPQGMAQAEAFF.

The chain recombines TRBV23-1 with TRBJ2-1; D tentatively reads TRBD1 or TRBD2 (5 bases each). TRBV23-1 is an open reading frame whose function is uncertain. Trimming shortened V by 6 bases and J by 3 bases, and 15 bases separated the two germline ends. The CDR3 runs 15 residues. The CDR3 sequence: CASSQEGQNYNEQFF. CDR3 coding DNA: TGCGCCAGCAGCCAAGAGGGGCAGAACTACAATGAGCAGTTCTTC.

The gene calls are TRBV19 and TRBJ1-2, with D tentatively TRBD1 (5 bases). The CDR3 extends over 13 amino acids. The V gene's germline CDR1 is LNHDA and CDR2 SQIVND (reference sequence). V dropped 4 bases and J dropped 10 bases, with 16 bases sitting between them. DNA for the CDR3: TGTGCCAGTAGTACGACTCCAGGGTTGGACTACACCTTC. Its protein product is CASSTTPGLDYTF.

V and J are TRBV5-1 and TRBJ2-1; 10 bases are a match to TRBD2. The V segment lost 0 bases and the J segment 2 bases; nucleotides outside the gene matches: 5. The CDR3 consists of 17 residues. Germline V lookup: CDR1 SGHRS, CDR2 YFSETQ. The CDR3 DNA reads TGCGCCAGCAGCTTGGCCGGACTAGCGGTACCCTACAATGAGCAGTTCTTC. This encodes CASSLAGLAVPYNEQFF. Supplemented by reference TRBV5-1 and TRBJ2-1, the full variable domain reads KAGVTQTPRYLIKTRGQQVTLSCSPISGHRSVSWYQQTPGQGLQFLFEYFSETQRNKGNFPGRFSGRQFSNSRSEMNVSTLELGDSALYLCASSLAGLAVPYNEQFFGPGTRLTVL.

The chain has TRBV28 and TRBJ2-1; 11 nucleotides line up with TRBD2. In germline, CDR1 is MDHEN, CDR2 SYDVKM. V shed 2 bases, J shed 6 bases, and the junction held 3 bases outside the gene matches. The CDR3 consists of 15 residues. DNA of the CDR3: TGTGCCAGCAGTTTAACTAGCGGGAGCTTCAATGAGCAGTTCTTC. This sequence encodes CASSLTSGSFNEQFF.

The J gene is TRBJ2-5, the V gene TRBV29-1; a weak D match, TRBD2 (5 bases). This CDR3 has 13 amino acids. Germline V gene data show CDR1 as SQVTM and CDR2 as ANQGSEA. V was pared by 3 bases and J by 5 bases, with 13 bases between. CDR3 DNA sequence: TGCAGCGTTGAGGGCCTGGGCGGGGAGACCCAGTACTTC. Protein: CSVEGLGGETQYF.

The CDR3: CASSLGSVVSSSGNTIYF. The CDR3 DNA sequence: TGTGCCAGCAGCTTAGGTTCGGTAGTATCGAGCTCTGGAAACACCATATATTTT. The rearrangement uses TRBV11-3 and TRBJ1-3; no clear D. Germline values: CDR1 SGHNT, CDR2 YENEEA. The V end was cut by 1 base, the J end by 0 bases, with 16 bases between. The CDR3 has 18 residues.

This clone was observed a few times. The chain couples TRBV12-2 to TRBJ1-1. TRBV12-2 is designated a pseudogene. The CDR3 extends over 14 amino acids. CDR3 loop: CASRRRGANTEAFF. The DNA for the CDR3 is TGTGCAAGTCGCCGGCGGGGTGCCAACACTGAAGCTTTCTTT.

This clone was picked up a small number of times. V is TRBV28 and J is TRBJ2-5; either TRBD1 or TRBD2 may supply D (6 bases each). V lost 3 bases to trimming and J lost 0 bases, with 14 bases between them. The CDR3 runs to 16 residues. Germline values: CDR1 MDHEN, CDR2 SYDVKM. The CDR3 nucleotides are TGTGCCAGCAGTTTTCAGGCTAGGGGGGACCAAGAGACCCAGTACTTC. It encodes CASSFQARGDQETQYF.

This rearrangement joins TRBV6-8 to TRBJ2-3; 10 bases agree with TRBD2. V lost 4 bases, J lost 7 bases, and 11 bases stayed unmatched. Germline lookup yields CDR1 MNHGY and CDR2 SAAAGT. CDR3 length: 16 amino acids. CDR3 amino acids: CASSFAPSGSHNTQYF. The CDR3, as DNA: TGTGCCAGCAGTTTTGCCCCTAGCGGGAGCCACAATACGCAGTATTTT.

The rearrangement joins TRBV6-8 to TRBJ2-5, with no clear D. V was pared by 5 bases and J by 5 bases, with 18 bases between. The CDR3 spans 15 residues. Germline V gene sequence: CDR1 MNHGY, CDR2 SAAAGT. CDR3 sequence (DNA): TGTGCCAGCAGTCGATCGACTGGCCTGGGCGAGACCCAGTACTTC. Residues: CASSRSTGLGETQYF.